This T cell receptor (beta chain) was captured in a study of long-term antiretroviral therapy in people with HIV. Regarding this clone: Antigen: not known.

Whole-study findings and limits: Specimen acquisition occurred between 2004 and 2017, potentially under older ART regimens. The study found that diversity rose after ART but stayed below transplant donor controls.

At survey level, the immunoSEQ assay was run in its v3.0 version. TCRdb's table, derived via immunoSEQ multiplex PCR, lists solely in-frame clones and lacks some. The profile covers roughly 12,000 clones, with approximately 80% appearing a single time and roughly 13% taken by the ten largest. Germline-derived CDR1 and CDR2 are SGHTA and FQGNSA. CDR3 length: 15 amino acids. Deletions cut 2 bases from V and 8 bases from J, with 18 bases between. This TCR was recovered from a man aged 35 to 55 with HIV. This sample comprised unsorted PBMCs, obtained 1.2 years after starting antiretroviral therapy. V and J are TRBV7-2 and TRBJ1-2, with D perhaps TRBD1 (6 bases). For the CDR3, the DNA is TGTGCCAGCAGCTTAAGTCCCCAGGGGTTGGGAGGCTACACCTTC. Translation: CASSLSPQGLGGYTF.